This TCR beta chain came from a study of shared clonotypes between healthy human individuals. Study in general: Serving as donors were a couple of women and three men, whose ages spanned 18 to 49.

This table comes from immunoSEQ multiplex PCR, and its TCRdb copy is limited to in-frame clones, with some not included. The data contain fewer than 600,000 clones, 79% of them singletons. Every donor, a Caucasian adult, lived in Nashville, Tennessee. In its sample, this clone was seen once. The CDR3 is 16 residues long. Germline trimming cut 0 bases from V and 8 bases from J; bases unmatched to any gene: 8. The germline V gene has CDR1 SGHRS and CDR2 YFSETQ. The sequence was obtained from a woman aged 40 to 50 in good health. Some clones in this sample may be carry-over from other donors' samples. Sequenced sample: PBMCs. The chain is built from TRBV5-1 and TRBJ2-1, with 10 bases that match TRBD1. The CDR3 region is CASSLALGQGTDEQFF. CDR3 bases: TGCGCCAGCAGCTTGGCGTTGGGACAGGGGACCGATGAGCAGTTCTTC.